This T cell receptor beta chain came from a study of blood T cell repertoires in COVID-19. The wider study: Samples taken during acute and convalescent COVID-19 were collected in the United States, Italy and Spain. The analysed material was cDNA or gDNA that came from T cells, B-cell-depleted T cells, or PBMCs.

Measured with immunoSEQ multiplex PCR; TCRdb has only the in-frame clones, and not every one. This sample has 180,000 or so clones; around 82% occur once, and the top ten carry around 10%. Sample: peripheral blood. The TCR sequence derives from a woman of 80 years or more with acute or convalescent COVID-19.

The CDR3, as DNA: TGTGCCAGCAGTGATAAAAGGGACAGAGCCTACGAGCAGTACTTC. This translates into CASSDKRDRAYEQYF. This chain uses TRBV2 with TRBJ2-7, with TRBD1 identical over 7 bases. CDR3 length: 15 residues. Trimming removed 3 bases from V and 2 bases from J; junction bases left unmatched: 7. CDR1 SNHLY and CDR2 FYNNEI come from the germline V gene.